Following are 31 T cell receptor beta chains from one sample sequenced in a study of shared clonotypes between healthy human individuals. The data were produced by immunoSEQ multiplex PCR, yet TCRdb's version contains in-frame clones alone and is incomplete. This table holds 2,500,000 or so clones, approximately 90% found once. The sample taken for sequencing was naive CD4+ T cells from PBMCs. As to subset: CD45RA+ positively selected. These receptors were collected from a man aged 18 to 29 in good health. Some clones in this sample may be carry-over from other donors' samples.

The chain employs TRBV5-6 and TRBJ1-4; possibly TRBD1 for D (6 bases). Germline CDR1 is SGHDT and CDR2 is YYEEEE. The germline V and J ends were trimmed by 5 bases and 1 base, with 9 bases remaining between them. The CDR3 contains 14 residues. CDR3 DNA sequence: TGTGCCAGCAGTAAGACAGGAACTAATGAAAAACTGTTTTTT. It specifies CASSKTGTNEKLFF.

Here the CDR3 reads CASSMDLNYGYTF. In DNA, the CDR3 is TGTGCCAGCAGTATGGATCTTAACTATGGCTACACCTTC. The chain recombines TRBV6-5 with TRBJ1-2; D gene uncertain. V was shortened by 5 bases and J by 1 base, with 8 bases between the two germline ends. The CDR3 has 13 residues. Germline loops: CDR1 MNHEY, CDR2 SVGAGI.

V and J are TRBV7-9 and TRBJ2-1, with D tentatively TRBD1 (5 bases). CDR1 is SEHNR and CDR2 is FQNEAQ in the germline V gene (reference sequence). CDR3 size: 11 residues. V gave up 5 bases and J gave up 8 bases, with 7 bases separating them. The CDR3 reads CASSGAYEQFF. As DNA, the CDR3 is TGTGCCAGCAGCGGGGCATATGAGCAGTTCTTC.

This clone was recorded a few times. The J gene is TRBJ2-1, the V gene TRBV29-1; D possibly corresponds to TRBD2 (7 bases). Germline CDR1 SQVTM, CDR2 ANQGSEA. V was shortened by 4 bases and J by 7 bases, with 17 bases between the two germline ends. CDR3 length: 14 amino acids. CDR3 in amino acids: CSVVGRGRWNEQFF. DNA of the CDR3: TGCAGCGTTGTTGGGAGGGGGAGGTGGAATGAGCAGTTCTTC.

This chain joins TRBV28 and TRBJ1-1; D not certain. Germline values: CDR1 MDHEN, CDR2 SYDVKM. The CDR3 has 13 amino acids. The V end was cut by 3 bases, the J end by 5 bases, with 10 bases between. CDR3 protein: CASSFPAGTEAFF. The CDR3 bases are TGTGCCAGCAGTTTCCCGGCGGGGACTGAAGCTTTCTTT.

As to this clone: Other nucleotide sequences from this sample produce the same CDR3. The chain uses TRBV29-1 and TRBJ2-3; D is unresolved. The V gene lost 3 bases and the J gene lost 2 bases, with 6 bases spanning the gap. From germline, CDR1 is SQVTM and CDR2 ANQGSEA. The CDR3 covers 12 residues. The CDR3 loop reads CSVDRATDTQYF. The DNA of the CDR3 is TGCAGCGTTGACAGAGCCACAGATACGCAGTATTTT.

This chain connects TRBV18 to TRBJ2-2, with D tentatively TRBD2 (6 bases). Trimming removed 0 bases from V and 0 bases from J, with 11 bases in between. This CDR3 region has 17 residues. From germline, CDR1 is KGHSH and CDR2 LQKENI. The CDR3 is CASSPPHPGANTGELFF. Written as DNA, the CDR3 is TGTGCCAGCTCACCACCTCATCCGGGGGCGAACACCGGGGAGCTGTTTTTT.

Remarks on this clone: Different DNA sequences within this sample yield the same CDR3. The chain combines TRBV5-1 with TRBJ1-4, with D unresolved. V was pared by 2 bases and J by 2 bases, with 7 bases between. The CDR3 consists of 14 residues. The germline gives CDR1 SGHRS, CDR2 YFSETQ. CDR3 sequence: CASSLTGTNEKLFF. Here the CDR3 DNA reads TGCGCCAGCAGCTTAACCGGGACTAATGAAAAACTGTTTTTT.

The CDR3 coding sequence is TGTGCCAGCAGCCCAGGTCCGGGAGCAGGGTATGGCTACACCTTC. Translation gives CASSPGPGAGYGYTF. The chain recombines TRBV7-3 with TRBJ1-2, with TRBD1 as a possible D gene (5 bases). The germline V gene encodes CDR1 SGHTA and CDR2 FQGTGA. The length of the CDR3 is 15 residues. V was trimmed by 5 bases and J by 5 bases, leaving 18 bases between them.

J is TRBJ2-1 and V is TRBV6-1; D possibly matches TRBD1 or TRBD2 (5 bases each). V gave up 2 bases and J gave up 5 bases, with 10 bases separating them. CDR1 and CDR2 (germline): MNHNS, SASEGT. There are 14 residues in the CDR3. The CDR3 here is CASSEPGTNNEQFF. As DNA, the CDR3 is TGTGCCAGCAGTGAACCCGGGACGAACAATGAGCAGTTCTTC.

Details on this clone: Other nucleotide sequences from this sample produce the same CDR3. V is TRBV18 and J is TRBJ1-3, with 7 bases fitting TRBD1. The V segment lost 2 bases and the J segment 0 bases; nucleotides outside the gene matches: 1. Germline lookup yields CDR1 KGHSH and CDR2 LQKENI. The CDR3 has 15 amino acids. This CDR3 reads CASSPTGVSGNTIYF. The DNA of the CDR3 is TGTGCCAGCTCACCAACAGGGGTCTCTGGAAACACCATATATTTT.

The rearrangement joins TRBV6-1 to TRBJ2-7; D uncertain. CDR3 length equals 12 residues. V lost 6 bases to trimming and J lost 5 bases, with 11 bases between them. Germline V gene data show CDR1 as MNHNS and CDR2 as SASEGT. CDR3 bases: TGTGCCAGCAGGCCGGCTCTTAACGAGCAGTACTTC. Translated: CASRPALNEQYF.

The V gene is TRBV11-2, the J gene TRBJ1-1; a possible D gene is TRBD1 (5 bases). Trimming stripped 3 bases from V and 5 bases from J, with 19 bases between. Per germline, CDR1 SGHAT and CDR2 FQNNGV. The CDR3 length is 16 residues. As DNA, the CDR3 is TGTGCCAGCAGCTTGGCGGCGCCCAGGGCCGCAACTGAAGCTTTCTTT. Translation: CASSLAAPRAATEAFF.

The chain has TRBV6-5 and TRBJ1-1; D remains ambiguous. Trimming took 6 bases from V and 4 from J, leaving 9 bases between them. CDR3 size: 12 residues. CDR1 and CDR2 from the germline V gene are MNHEY and SVGAGI. CDR3: CASRRIGTEAFF. The CDR3 DNA follows: TGTGCCAGCAGACGAATCGGCACTGAAGCTTTCTTT.

The rearrangement links TRBV25-1 to TRBJ2-7; 11 bases are a match to TRBD2. This CDR3 has 14 residues. Germline lookup yields CDR1 MGHDK and CDR2 SYGVNS. J was trimmed by 2 bases and V by 6 bases; bases with no gene match: 3. CDR3 amino acids: CASRPTSGTYEQYF. The CDR3 nucleotides are TGTGCCAGCAGACCGACTAGCGGGACCTACGAGCAGTACTTC.

This clone was counted once. The junction shows a germline mismatch at one end, possibly a read error. This sample also contains other DNA sequences that code for the same CDR3. This chain joins TRBV29-1 and TRBJ2-1, with 12 bases aligning to TRBD2. Germline V CDR1 and CDR2: SQVTM, ANQGSEA. The CDR3 covers 14 residues. The DNA of the CDR3 is TGCAGCGTCCGCCTAGCGGGAGGGGGCAATGAACAGTTCTTC. Encoded protein: CSVRLAGGGNEQFF.

The V gene is TRBV28, the J gene TRBJ2-7; 8 bases agree with TRBD2. Per the germline V gene, CDR1 is MDHEN and CDR2 is SYDVKM. The ends lost 3 bases at V and 4 bases at J; junction bases unmatched: 11. The CDR3 is 16 amino acids. In nucleotides, the CDR3 is TGTGCCAGCAGTTTCCGAAGAACGGGAGGGGGTTACGAGCAGTACTTC. It encodes CASSFRRTGGGYEQYF.

The CDR3 coding sequence is TGTGCCAGCAGCTGGGTAGCGGGAGACTTAACCTACGAGCAGTACTTC. It yields the protein CASSWVAGDLTYEQYF. The V and J genes are TRBV5-4 and TRBJ2-7, with 9 positions matching TRBD2. CDR1 SGHNT and CDR2 YYREEE come from the germline V gene (reference sequence). The ends lost 3 bases at V and 2 bases at J; junction bases unmatched: 9. The CDR3 covers 16 residues.

The rearrangement uses TRBV10-2 and TRBJ2-2; D uncertain. This CDR3 has 14 residues. CDR1 is WSHSY, CDR2 SAAADI, per germline. With 2 bases removed from V and 4 bases from J, the gap between germline ends came to 8 bases. For the CDR3, the DNA is TGCGCCAGCAGTGAGGCCTCGGGCACCGGGGAGCTGTTTTTT. Translation gives CASSEASGTGELFF.

The V gene is TRBV28, the J gene TRBJ1-5, with D maybe TRBD1 (5 bases). V was shortened by 6 bases and J by 0 bases, with 15 bases between the two germline ends. Germline CDR1 and CDR2: MDHEN and SYDVKM. There are 16 residues in the CDR3. The CDR3 protein is CASSLKGFNSNQPQHF. The CDR3 DNA reads TGTGCCAGCAGCCTGAAGGGGTTTAATAGCAATCAGCCCCAGCATTTT.

V and J are TRBV7-2 and TRBJ1-2; 7 bases agree with TRBD1. The V gene end was trimmed by 5 bases and the J gene end by 5 bases; junction bases not matched to a gene: 5. The CDR3 contains 13 residues. Germline V gene lookup returns CDR1 SGHTA and CDR2 FQGNSA. The CDR3 is CASSNPTGYGYTF. The CDR3 nucleotides are TGTGCCAGCAGCAACCCGACAGGGTATGGCTACACCTTC.

The rearrangement joins TRBV18 to TRBJ2-5; D not resolved. This CDR3 spans 15 amino acids. Germline CDR1 KGHSH, CDR2 LQKENI. Trimming removed 0 bases at V and 1 base at J, with 9 bases between. The CDR3 DNA sequence: TGTGCCAGCTCACCACCTTCAAGGACCCAAGAGACCCAGTACTTC. Translating gives CASSPPSRTQETQYF.

The gene calls are TRBV7-9 and TRBJ1-3; D gene unclear. Germline-derived CDR1 and CDR2 are SEHNR and FQNEAQ (reference sequence). This CDR3 has 14 residues. V lost 5 bases and J lost 0, with 8 bases in between. CDR3: CASSPGLSGNTIYF. The CDR3 coding sequence is TGTGCCAGCAGCCCCGGGCTCTCTGGAAACACCATATATTTT.

The chain carries TRBV5-1 and TRBJ2-1; 7 bases are a match to TRBD1. This CDR3 spans 15 amino acids. The trim removed 2 bases at V and 10 bases at J, leaving 12 bases unmatched. Germline CDR1 reads SGHRS; CDR2 reads YFSETQ. The CDR3 bases are TGCGCCAGCAGCTTAGACGTGACAGGGACCAGGGAGCAGTTCTTC. Translating gives CASSLDVTGTREQFF.

The gene calls are TRBV2 and TRBJ1-1; 7 bases agree with TRBD1. The CDR3 totals 14 residues. Trimming took 6 bases from V and 1 from J; bases not matched to a gene: 5. The germline gives CDR1 SNHLY, CDR2 FYNNEI. CDR3 nucleotide sequence: TGTGCCAGCAGGACAGGGAGGGGGAACACTGAAGCTTTCTTT. Translation gives CASRTGRGNTEAFF.

The chain joins TRBV10-2 to TRBJ2-3; 11 nucleotides match TRBD2. This CDR3 contains 15 residues. The V segment lost 7 bases and the J segment 4 bases; nucleotides outside the gene matches: 7. CDR1 WSHSY and CDR2 SAAADI come from the germline V gene. Written as DNA, the CDR3 is TGCGCCAGCAAGCTACTAGCGGGAGTGGCAGATACGCAGTATTTT. It specifies CASKLLAGVADTQYF.

This clone has a single count. The CDR3 loop is CASSQADGFNEKLFF. CDR3 DNA: TGTGCCAGCAGCCAGGCCGACGGCTTTAATGAAAAACTGTTTTTT. The chain joins TRBV14 to TRBJ1-4, with no clear D. The CDR3 consists of 15 residues. V lost 3 bases and J 4 bases, leaving 12 bases between the germline ends. Germline lookup yields CDR1 SGHDN and CDR2 FVKESK.

The chain has TRBV7-3 and TRBJ2-3; D remains unclear. Germline-derived CDR1 and CDR2 are SGHTA and FQGTGA. Trimming stripped 5 bases from V and 2 bases from J, with 8 bases between. The CDR3 totals 13 residues. CDR3 bases: TGTGCCAGCAGCCCAGGACCCACAGATACGCAGTATTTT. The encoded protein is CASSPGPTDTQYF.

This clone was counted once. In the same sample, other DNA sequences code for this CDR3. The chain uses TRBV11-2 and TRBJ2-3, with D maybe TRBD2 (6 bases). Germline V gene data show CDR1 as SGHAT and CDR2 as FQNNGV. This CDR3 has 15 residues. V lost 1 base, J lost 0 bases, and 8 bases lay in between. The CDR3 region has the DNA TGTGCCAGCAGCTTAGCAGGACTAAGCACAGATACGCAGTATTTT. This gives the protein CASSLAGLSTDTQYF.

This chain connects TRBV5-4 to TRBJ2-3, with D uncertain. Germline CDR1 SGHNT, CDR2 YYREEE (reference sequence). V lost 4 bases and J 6 bases, leaving 12 bases between the germline ends. CDR3 length equals 13 residues. The CDR3 region is CASSPVVGDTQYF. The CDR3 region has the DNA TGTGCCAGCAGCCCGGTTGTCGGCGATACGCAGTATTTT.

The V call is TRBV7-3, the J call TRBJ2-1; tentatively, D is TRBD1 (5 bases). The V gene lost 5 bases and the J gene lost 9 bases, with 11 bases spanning the gap. Germline-derived CDR1 and CDR2 are SGHTA and FQGTGA. The CDR3 sequence is 12 residues long. In DNA, the CDR3 is TGTGCCAGCAGCCACGATCAGGGTGAGCAGTTCTTC. Its translation is CASSHDQGEQFF.